What follows are 18 T cell receptor beta chains derived from one specimen sequenced in a study of beta chain features in type 1 diabetes. Reverse transcription of all isolated RNA meant that expressed TCRB transcripts were sequenced. The data were produced by immunoSEQ multiplex PCR, yet TCRdb's version contains in-frame clones alone and is incomplete. This table holds about 450,000 clones, about an eighth found once. Material: naive CD4+ T cells from blood. These receptor sequences come from a woman aged 18 to 35 in good health.

This clone has only a few counts. An end of the junction differs from the germline gene, which may be a read error. CDR3 in DNA: TGCAGCGTGAGGAGTCCGGATTTCCACTTTTTT. Residues: CSVRSPDFHFF. The chain joins TRBV29-1 to TRBJ1-3; D not resolved. Germline lookup yields CDR1 SQVTM and CDR2 ANQGSEA. The CDR3 consists of 11 residues.

The gene calls are TRBV4-3 and TRBJ1-2, with TRBD1 matching over 8 bases. The CDR3 is 13 amino acids. V lost 1 base, J lost 10 bases, and 5 bases stayed unmatched. CDR1 is LGHNA, CDR2 YSLEER, per germline. CDR3 in DNA: TGCGCCAGCAGCCAAGGCCTGACAGGGGCCTACACCTTC. Translation: CASSQGLTGAYTF.

This clone was observed a handful of times. The chain recombines TRBV5-1 with TRBJ2-1; no reliable D call. The CDR3 runs 14 residues. Germline CDR1 SGHRS, CDR2 YFSETQ. Trimming cost V 4 bases and J 4 bases, with 12 bases left between them. The CDR3: CASSPVTGYNEQFF. Written as DNA, the CDR3 is TGCGCCAGCAGCCCAGTAACTGGATACAATGAGCAGTTCTTC.

This chain uses TRBV6-1 with TRBJ2-1; unclear D gene. This CDR3 has 15 amino acids. In germline, CDR1 is MNHNS, CDR2 SASEGT. V was cut by 5 bases and J by 4 bases, with 15 bases left in between. The CDR3 region is CASSSPLQKYNEQFF. CDR3 bases: TGTGCCAGCAGTTCCCCGTTACAGAAATACAATGAGCAGTTCTTC.

The DNA for the CDR3 is TGTGCCAGCAGTCGGGAGGGTAGGAACGAGCAGTACTTC. Encoded protein: CASSREGRNEQYF. This chain links TRBV2 with TRBJ2-7, with 8 bases lining up with TRBD2. J gave up 5 bases and V 5 bases, and 5 bases lay outside the gene matches. Looked up from germline, CDR1 is SNHLY and CDR2 is FYNNEI. The CDR3 loop spans 13 amino acids.

This clone was picked up a small number of times. The J gene is TRBJ2-7, the V gene TRBV4-1; 7 positions agree with TRBD2. V shed 5 bases, J shed 5 bases, and the junction held 9 bases outside the gene matches. The CDR3 is 14 residues long. The V gene's germline CDR1 is MGHRA and CDR2 YSYEKL. The CDR3: CASSAPGRAHEQYV. As DNA, the CDR3 is TGCGCCAGCAGCGCACCAGGGAGGGCCCACGAGCAGTACGTC.

The genes are TRBV10-3 and TRBJ2-3; tentatively, D is TRBD2 (6 bases). With 2 bases removed from V and 1 base from J, the gap between germline ends came to 10 bases. Germline-derived CDR1 and CDR2 are ENHRY and SYGVKD. The length of the CDR3 is 15 residues. CDR3 coding DNA: TGTGCCATCAGTGAGGCCACTAGCCGCACAGATACGCAGTATTTT. Its protein is CAISEATSRTDTQYF.

This clone was detected a few times. The chain joins TRBV13 to TRBJ2-7; D gene uncertain. Trimming shortened V by 1 base and J by 1 base, and 11 bases separated the two germline ends. The CDR3 has 15 amino acids. The germline V gene has CDR1 PRHDT and CDR2 FYEKMQ (reference sequence). The CDR3 region is CASSLVGRASYEQYF. The CDR3 DNA sequence: TGTGCCAGCAGCTTAGTAGGCAGAGCTTCCTACGAGCAGTACTTC.

This clone was detected a few times. The V call is TRBV6-6, the J call TRBJ2-7, with D perhaps matching TRBD1 or TRBD2 (6 bases each). The CDR3 has 14 residues. Germline V gene lookup returns CDR1 MNHNY and CDR2 SVGAGI (reference sequence). Deletions cut 6 bases from V and 5 bases from J, with 17 bases between. In nucleotides, the CDR3 is TGTGCCAGCAGCGCCCCGGGGGCTCCTCACGAGCAGTACTTC. This gives the protein CASSAPGAPHEQYF.

In regard to this clone: Additional DNA sequences in this sample encode the identical CDR3. This rearrangement joins TRBV7-9 to TRBJ1-1; D possibly corresponds to TRBD1 (5 bases). Germline lookup yields CDR1 SEHNR and CDR2 FQNEAQ (reference sequence). The CDR3 sequence is 13 residues long. Deletions cut 3 bases from V and 4 bases from J, with 9 bases between. The CDR3 spells CASSFDRATEAFF. The CDR3 coding sequence is TGTGCCAGCAGCTTTGACAGAGCCACTGAAGCTTTCTTT.

The chain is built from TRBV28 and TRBJ2-7, with unresolved D. Per the germline V gene, CDR1 is MDHEN and CDR2 is SYDVKM. This CDR3 has 12 residues. Trimming took 0 bases from V and 3 from J, leaving 3 bases between them. The CDR3 region is CASSLWGYEQYF. The DNA for the CDR3 is TGTGCCAGCAGTTTATGGGGCTACGAGCAGTACTTC.

This clone has only a few counts. The J gene is TRBJ2-6, the V gene TRBV27, with D perhaps TRBD1 (6 bases). V lost 8 bases and J lost 0, with 14 bases in between. The CDR3 loop spans 16 amino acids. The germline V gene has CDR1 MNHEY and CDR2 SMNVEV (reference sequence). CDR3 nucleotides: TGTGCCAGCGGACAGATTGGAAGCTCTGGGGCCAACGTCCTGACTTTC. It yields the protein CASGQIGSSGANVLTF.

This clone was seen a handful of times. This rearrangement joins TRBV4-1 to TRBJ2-1, with unresolved D. From germline, CDR1 is MGHRA and CDR2 YSYEKL. This CDR3 has 16 amino acids. The V gene lost 2 bases and the J gene lost 4 bases, with 15 bases spanning the gap. Written as DNA, the CDR3 is TGCGCCAGCAGCCAATTCCTTCAACAGCAATACAATGAGCAGTTCTTC. Amino acid sequence: CASSQFLQQQYNEQFF.

For this clone: An end of the junction differs from the germline gene, which may be a read error. The chain has TRBV5-4 and TRBJ1-1, with TRBD1 identical over 9 bases. Germline lookup yields CDR1 SGHNT and CDR2 YYREEE (reference sequence). The CDR3 loop spans 16 amino acids. The CDR3 protein is CASSSRDRASWGVMLF. The DNA for the CDR3 is TGTGCCAGCAGCTCCCGGGACAGGGCCTCTTGGGGAGTTATGCTCTTT.

Only a few counts were recorded for this clone. V usage is TRBV13 and J usage is TRBJ2-7; a possible D gene is TRBD2 (6 bases). Per germline, CDR1 PRHDT and CDR2 FYEKMQ (reference sequence). The CDR3 is 15 amino acids. The V gene lost 2 bases and the J gene lost 4 bases, with 15 bases spanning the gap. The CDR3 here is CASSLYGPGRYEQYF. CDR3 sequence (DNA): TGTGCCAGCAGCTTATACGGCCCAGGGAGGTACGAGCAGTACTTC.

This clone came up a few times. This chain connects TRBV29-1 to TRBJ1-6, with a tentative D call TRBD1 (6 bases). Germline V gene data show CDR1 as SQVTM and CDR2 as ANQGSEA. The V gene lost 2 bases and the J gene lost 8 bases, with 10 bases spanning the gap. The CDR3 sequence is 13 residues long. CDR3 region: CSVEMGGDSPLHF. The CDR3 bases are TGCAGCGTTGAAATGGGGGGCGATTCACCCCTCCACTTT. The entire variable domain, with the rest obtained from reference TRBV29-1 and TRBJ1-6, is as follows: SAVISQKPSRDICQRGTSLTIQCQVDSQVTMMFWYRQQPGQSLTLIATANQGSEATYESGFVIDKFPISRPNLTFSTLTVSNMSPEDSSIYLCSVEMGGDSPLHFGNGTRLTVT.

There are a few counts of this clone. The chain joins TRBV23-1 to TRBJ1-5, with 7 bases matching TRBD1. TRBV23-1 is flagged as an ORF with uncertain function. V trimming: 3 bases; J trimming: 1 base; junction bases outside the gene matches: 12. This CDR3 contains 18 residues. The CDR3: CASSQPQGQRGSNQPQHF. In DNA, the CDR3 is TGCGCCAGCAGTCAGCCTCAGGGACAGCGAGGAAGCAATCAGCCCCAGCATTTT.

The table lists this clone with a few counts. This rearrangement joins TRBV6-1 to TRBJ2-7, with D possibly called TRBD1 or TRBD2 (6 bases each). V lost 2 bases and J 1 base, leaving 18 bases between the germline ends. Germline loops: CDR1 MNHNS, CDR2 SASEGT. The CDR3 spans 17 residues. The CDR3 sequence is CASSEPRGERLSYEQYV. The CDR3 nucleotides read TGTGCCAGCAGTGAACCAAGGGGGGAGCGTTTATCCTACGAGCAGTACGTC.